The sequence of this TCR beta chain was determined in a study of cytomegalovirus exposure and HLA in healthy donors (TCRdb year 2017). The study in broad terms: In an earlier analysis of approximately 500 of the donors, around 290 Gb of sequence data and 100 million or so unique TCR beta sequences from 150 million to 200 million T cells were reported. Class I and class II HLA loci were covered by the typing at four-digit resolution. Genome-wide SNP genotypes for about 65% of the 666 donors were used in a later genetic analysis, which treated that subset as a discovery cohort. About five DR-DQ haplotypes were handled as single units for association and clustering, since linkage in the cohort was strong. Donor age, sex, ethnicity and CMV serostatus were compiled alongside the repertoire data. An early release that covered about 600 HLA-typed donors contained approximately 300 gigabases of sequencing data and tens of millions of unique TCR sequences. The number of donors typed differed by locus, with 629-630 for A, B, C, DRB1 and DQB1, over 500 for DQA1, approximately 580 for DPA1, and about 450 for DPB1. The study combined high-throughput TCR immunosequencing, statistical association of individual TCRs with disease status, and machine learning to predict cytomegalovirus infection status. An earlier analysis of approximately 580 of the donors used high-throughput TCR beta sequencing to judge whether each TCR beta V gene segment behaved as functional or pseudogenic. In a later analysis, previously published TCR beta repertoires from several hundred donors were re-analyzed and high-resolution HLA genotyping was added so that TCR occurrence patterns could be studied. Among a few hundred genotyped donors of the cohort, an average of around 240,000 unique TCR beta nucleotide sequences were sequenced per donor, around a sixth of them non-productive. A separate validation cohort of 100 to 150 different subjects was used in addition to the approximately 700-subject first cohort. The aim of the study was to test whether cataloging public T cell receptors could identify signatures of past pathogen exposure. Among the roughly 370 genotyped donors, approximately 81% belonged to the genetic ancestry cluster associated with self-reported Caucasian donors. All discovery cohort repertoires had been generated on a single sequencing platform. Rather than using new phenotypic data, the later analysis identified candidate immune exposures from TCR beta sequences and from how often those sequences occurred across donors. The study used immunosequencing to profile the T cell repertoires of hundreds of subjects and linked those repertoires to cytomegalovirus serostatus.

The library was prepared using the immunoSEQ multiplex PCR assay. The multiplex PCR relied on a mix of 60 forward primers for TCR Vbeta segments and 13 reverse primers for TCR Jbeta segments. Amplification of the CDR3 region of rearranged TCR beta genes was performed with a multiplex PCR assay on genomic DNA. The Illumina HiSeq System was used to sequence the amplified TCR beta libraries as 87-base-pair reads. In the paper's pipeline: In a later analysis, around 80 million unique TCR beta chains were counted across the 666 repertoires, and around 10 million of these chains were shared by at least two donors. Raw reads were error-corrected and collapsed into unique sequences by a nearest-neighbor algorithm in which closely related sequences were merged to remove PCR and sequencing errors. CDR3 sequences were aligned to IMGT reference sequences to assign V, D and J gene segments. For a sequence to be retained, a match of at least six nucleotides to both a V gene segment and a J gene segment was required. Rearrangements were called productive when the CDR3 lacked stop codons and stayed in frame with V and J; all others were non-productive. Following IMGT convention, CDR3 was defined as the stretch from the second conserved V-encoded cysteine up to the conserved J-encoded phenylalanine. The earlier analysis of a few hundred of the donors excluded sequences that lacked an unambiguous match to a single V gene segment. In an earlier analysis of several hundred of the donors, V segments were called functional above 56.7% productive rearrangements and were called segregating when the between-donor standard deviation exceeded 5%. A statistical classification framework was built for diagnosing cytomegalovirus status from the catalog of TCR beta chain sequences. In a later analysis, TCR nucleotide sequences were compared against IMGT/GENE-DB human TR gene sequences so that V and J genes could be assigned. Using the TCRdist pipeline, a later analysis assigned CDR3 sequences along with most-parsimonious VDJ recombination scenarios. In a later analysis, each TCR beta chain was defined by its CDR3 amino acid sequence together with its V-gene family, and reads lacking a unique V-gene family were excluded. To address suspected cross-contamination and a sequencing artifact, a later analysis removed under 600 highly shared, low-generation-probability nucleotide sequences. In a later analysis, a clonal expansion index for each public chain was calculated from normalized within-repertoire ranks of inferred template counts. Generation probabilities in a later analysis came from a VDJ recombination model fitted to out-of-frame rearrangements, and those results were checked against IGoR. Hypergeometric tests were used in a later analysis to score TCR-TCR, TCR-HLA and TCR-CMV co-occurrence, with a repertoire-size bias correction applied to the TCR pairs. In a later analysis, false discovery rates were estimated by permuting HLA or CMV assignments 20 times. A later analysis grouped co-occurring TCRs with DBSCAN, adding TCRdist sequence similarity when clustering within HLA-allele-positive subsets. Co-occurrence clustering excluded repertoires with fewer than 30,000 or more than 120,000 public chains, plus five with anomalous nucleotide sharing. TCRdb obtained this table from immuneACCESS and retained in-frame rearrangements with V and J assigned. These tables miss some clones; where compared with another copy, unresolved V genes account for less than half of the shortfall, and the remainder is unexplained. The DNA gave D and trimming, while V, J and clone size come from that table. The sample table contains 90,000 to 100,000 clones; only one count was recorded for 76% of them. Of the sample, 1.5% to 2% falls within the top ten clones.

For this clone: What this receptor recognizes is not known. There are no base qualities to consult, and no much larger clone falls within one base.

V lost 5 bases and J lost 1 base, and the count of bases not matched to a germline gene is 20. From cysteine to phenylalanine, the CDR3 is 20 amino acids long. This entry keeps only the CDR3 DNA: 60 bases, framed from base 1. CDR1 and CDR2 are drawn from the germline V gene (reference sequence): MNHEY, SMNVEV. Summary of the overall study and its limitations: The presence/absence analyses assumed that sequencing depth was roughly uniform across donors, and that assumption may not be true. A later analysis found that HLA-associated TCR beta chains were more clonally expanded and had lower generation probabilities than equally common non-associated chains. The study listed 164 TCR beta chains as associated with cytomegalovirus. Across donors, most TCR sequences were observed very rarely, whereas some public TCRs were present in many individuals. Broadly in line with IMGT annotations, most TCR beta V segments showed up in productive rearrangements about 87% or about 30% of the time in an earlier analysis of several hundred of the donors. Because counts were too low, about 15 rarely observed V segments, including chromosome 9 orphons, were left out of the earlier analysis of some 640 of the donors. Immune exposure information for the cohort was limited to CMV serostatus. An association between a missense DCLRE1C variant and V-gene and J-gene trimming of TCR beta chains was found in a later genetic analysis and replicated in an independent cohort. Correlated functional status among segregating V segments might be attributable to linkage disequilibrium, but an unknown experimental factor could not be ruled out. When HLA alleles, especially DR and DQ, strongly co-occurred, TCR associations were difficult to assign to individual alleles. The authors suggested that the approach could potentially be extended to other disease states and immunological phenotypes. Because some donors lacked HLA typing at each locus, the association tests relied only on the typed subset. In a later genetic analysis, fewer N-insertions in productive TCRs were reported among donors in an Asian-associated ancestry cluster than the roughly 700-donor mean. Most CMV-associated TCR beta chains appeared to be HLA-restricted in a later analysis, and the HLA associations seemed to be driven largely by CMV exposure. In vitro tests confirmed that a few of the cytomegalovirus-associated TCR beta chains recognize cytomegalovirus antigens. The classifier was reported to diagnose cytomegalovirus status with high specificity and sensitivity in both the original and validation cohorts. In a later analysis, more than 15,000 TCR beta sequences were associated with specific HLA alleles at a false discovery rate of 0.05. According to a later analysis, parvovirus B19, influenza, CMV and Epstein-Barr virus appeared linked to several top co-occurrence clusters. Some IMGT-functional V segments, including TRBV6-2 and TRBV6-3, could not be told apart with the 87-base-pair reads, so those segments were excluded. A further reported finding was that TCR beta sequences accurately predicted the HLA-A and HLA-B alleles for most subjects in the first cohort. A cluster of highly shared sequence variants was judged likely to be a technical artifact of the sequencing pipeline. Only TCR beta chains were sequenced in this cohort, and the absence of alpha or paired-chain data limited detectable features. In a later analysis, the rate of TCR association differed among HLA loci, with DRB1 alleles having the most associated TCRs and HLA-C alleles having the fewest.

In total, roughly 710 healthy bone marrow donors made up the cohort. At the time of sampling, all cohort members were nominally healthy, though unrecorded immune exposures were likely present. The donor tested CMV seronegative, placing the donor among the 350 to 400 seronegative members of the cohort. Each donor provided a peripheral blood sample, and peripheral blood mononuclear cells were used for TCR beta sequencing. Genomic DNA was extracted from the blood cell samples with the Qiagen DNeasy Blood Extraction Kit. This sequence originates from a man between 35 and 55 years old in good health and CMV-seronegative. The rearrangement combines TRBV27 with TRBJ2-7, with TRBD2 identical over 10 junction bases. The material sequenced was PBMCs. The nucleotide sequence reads TGTGCCAGCAGTCCCAGGGACGTAGTAGCGGGAGGACCTCTATCCTACGAGCAGTACTTC. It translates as CASSPRDVVAGGPLSYEQYF.